The subject of this entry is one T cell receptor beta chain. This receptor's antigen is unknown. The data were taken from a study of T cells expressing NK-cell markers (dated by TCRdb to 2019 to 2021). About the investigation overall: Three sorted T-cell subsets (CD3+CD56+NKG2C+, CD3+CD56+NKG2C- and CD3+CD56-NKG2C+) from eight donors had their TCR beta-chain repertoires profiled. The eight sequenced donors were randomly selected healthy volunteers, three men and five women. The libraries were sequenced on Illumina HiSeq 2000/2500, MiSeq or NextSeq, producing 2 x 150 bp reads. Among the eight sequenced donors, seven were HCMV-seropositive and one was HCMV-seronegative.

Sequenced on an Illumina HiSeq 2000. The TCR beta cDNA libraries were made using 5'RACE template switching, a step that added both a universal primer site and unique molecular identifiers. Synthesis of cDNA was primed from the TCR beta constant segment and was followed by two consecutive PCR amplification steps. The authors' analysis ran thus. MIGEC handled demultiplexing of the reads and grouping by UMI, while MiTCR was used to assemble and quantify clonotypes. Only TCR cDNA sequences supported by at least two reads were kept to exclude erroneous sequences. Downstream repertoire analysis used the tcR package, and clonotypes were matched across fractions by CDR3 nucleotide sequence plus V segment. VDJmatch was used to annotate antigen specificity against VDJdb, with one amino acid substitution allowed in CDR3. TCRdb reprocessed the reads and assigns one entry to each CDR3 protein sequence, leaving out DNA. The V and J calls were not made by the authors but by TCRdb's processing. The sample's clone listing holds about 400,000 distinct CDR3 sequences. Jointly, the top ten make up about 11% of the sample.

Overall results and qualifications from the work: It remained unclear whether the expanded NKG2C-expressing T cell clones were specific for HCMV antigens. In several donors, the dominant CD3+CD56+NKG2C+ clonotypes were found to rank among the top 10 CD8+ clonotypes and to make up about 1.0-8% of CD8+ T cells. Those dominant clonotypes were again the most abundant among CD3+CD56-NKG2C+ cells in a handful of donors, at about 28.3-65%.

CDR1 and CDR2 are drawn from the germline V gene (reference sequence): DFQATT, SNEGSKA. The CDR3 numbers 13 residues from cysteine through phenylalanine. The DNA is unrecorded. To determine HCMV serostatus, a commercial ELISA kit was used to detect HCMV-specific IgG in serum. Peripheral blood mononuclear cells were isolated from blood by Ficoll density gradient centrifugation. The receptor comes from a woman aged 50 to 60 in good health. Donor details come from another sample of the same person, matched by shared clones. The chain employs TRBV20-1 and TRBJ2-2; TCRdb designates TRBD1, a call that cannot be tested without DNA. Sequencing was carried out using blood T cells: a sorted CD56 or NKG2C T cell subset, CD4+ or CD8+ T cells, or bulk PBMC T cells (not recorded which). The CDR3 reads CSAITGETGELFF.